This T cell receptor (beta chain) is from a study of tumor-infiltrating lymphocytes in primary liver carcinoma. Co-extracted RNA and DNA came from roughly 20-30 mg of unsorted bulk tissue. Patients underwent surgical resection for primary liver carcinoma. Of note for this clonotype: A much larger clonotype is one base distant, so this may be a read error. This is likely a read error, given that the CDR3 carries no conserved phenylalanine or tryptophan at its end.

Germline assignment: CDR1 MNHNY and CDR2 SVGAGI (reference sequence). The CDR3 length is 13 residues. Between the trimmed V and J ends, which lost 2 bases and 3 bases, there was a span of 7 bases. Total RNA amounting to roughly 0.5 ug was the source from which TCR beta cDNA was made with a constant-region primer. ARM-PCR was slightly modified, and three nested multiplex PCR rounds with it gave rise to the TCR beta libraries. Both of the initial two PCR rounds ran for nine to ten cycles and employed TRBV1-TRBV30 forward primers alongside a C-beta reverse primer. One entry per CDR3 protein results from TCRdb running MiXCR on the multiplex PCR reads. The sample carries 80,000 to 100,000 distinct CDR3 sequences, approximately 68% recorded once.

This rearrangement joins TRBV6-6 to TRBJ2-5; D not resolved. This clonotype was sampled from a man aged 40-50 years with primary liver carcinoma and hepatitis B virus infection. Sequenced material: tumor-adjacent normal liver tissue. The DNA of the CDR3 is TGTGCCAGCAGTTACAGGACCAAAGAGACCCAGTACTTA. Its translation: CASSYRTKETQYL.